Listed here is a single T cell receptor beta chain. Antigen: not known. These data come from a study of T cell repertoires in cytomegalovirus infection. The wider study: Matching HLA type, along with CMV infection, was indicated by public TCR beta signatures.

TCRdb passed the reads through MiXCR, listing each CDR3 protein once. The profile shows approximately 500,000 distinct CDR3 sequences, approximately 15% of them singletons. The V end was cut by 3 bases, the J end by 6 bases, with 11 bases between. Germline CDR1 reads SNHLY; CDR2 reads FYNNEI. This CDR3 is built from 13 residues. Overall study findings and caveats: In two of eight donors, the top clonotype was HLA-C-restricted CMV-specific.

The chain employs TRBV2 and TRBJ1-2; possible D gene TRBD1, 5 bases. The source of this sequence is a human donor in good health (CMV status not recorded). Some clones in this sample may be carry-over from other donors' samples. Sequencing was done on a sample of CD8+ T cells from PBMCs. CDR3 protein: CASSERGVDGYTF. The CDR3 coding sequence is TGTGCCAGCAGTGAGAGAGGGGTTGATGGCTACACCTTC.